Below, one T cell receptor (beta chain) is given with its context. Its antigen remains undetermined. Base-call qualities are not available, and no considerably larger clone is one nucleotide away. These data belong to a study of T cells after yellow fever vaccination (dated by TCRdb to the late 2010s). Background on the whole study: Libraries from fractions with low cell numbers were prepared with the SMART-Seq v4 Ultra Low Input RNA kit. Two healthy male donors, one aged 18 to 30 and one aged 30 to 40 years, made up the cohort. To follow T-cell clones before and after primary and booster YFV17D yellow fever vaccination, bulk TCR alpha and beta repertoires were sequenced over time. Blood samples were taken at several timepoints before and after primary and secondary immunization, and bulk PBMC replicates and cell subsets were isolated. Study-wide conclusions, independent of this receptor: Most clones expanded after primary vaccination (about 95% of CD4 and over 80% of CD8) were re-detected after the booster, suggesting that broad memory maintenance occurred. The study included only two donors, which limits how far the findings can be generalized. A small share of clonotypes was detected in both CD4 and CD8 compartments, with the overlap likely arising from convergent recombination. Computational filtering was required because FACS-sorted repertoires could contain abundant contaminating clonotypes from the bulk population. Compared with the primary T-cell response, the secondary T-cell response was faster but weaker, reaching its peak on day 5 rather than on day 15.

Trimming leaves V shorter by 5 bases and J shorter by 0 bases, with the junction holding 21 bases beyond the gene matches. The CDR3 holds 22 amino acids from the cysteine to the phenylalanine. Only the CDR3 DNA is retained, 66 bases long and in frame from the first base. CDR1 DFQATT and CDR2 SNEGSKA are derived from the germline V gene (reference sequence). The treatment or condition label for this specimen denotes: live attenuated yellow fever vaccine strain. At each blood-draw timepoint, two biological replicates of bulk PBMCs were obtained. A standard Ficoll-Paque protocol was used to isolate PBMCs from peripheral blood. TriZol was used to extract RNA from bulk PBMCs, CD4 and CD8 fractions, and dextramer-positive and dextramer-negative fractions. TCR cDNA was made using 5'RACE template switching, a step that added a universal primer site and unique molecular identifiers. Priming of cDNA synthesis was performed from both the TCR alpha and TCR beta constant segments. Library amplification involved two PCR steps, and the second step added sample barcodes and sequencing adapters. Sequencing of the libraries was done on either Illumina HiSeq 2500 (2x100 bp) or NovaSeq (2x150 bp). As for the original processing: MIGEC handled demultiplexing of reads and collapsing into UMI consensus sequences, while MiXCR performed V(D)J alignment. Vaccine-responding clonotypes were defined with edgeR using replicate PBMC samples, requiring FDR below 0.01 and a log2 fold change above 5 up to day 15. CD4 or CD8 identity was assigned to each bulk clonotype according to whether the clonotype was present at higher abundance in the sequenced CD4 repertoire or the sequenced CD8 repertoire. TCRdb reprocessing: public reads trimmed at Q25 with fastp, clones called with MiXCR, in-frame beta chains kept. Merged by CDR3 protein, the rows form single entries marked with the most common genes and DNA. The V and J calls, along with clone size, are taken from TCRdb and not from the paper's own processing. The sample table shows hundreds of thousands of distinct CDR3 sequences, and approximately 21% are seen once. Jointly, the top ten make up 13% to 15% of the sample.

This clonotype was obtained from a man in his thirties or forties who received the YFV17D yellow fever vaccine. Source: PBMCs, taken 15 days after the yellow fever booster vaccination. This chain is built from TRBV20-1 and TRBJ2-1; TRBD2 aligns with 14 central bases. The nucleotide sequence is TGCAGTGCTCACGTGGGGACTAGCGGGAGCGGGACGCCCTCTAGCTCCTACAATGAGCAGTTCTTC. This encodes CSAHVGTSGSGTPSSSYNEQFF.